This TCR beta chain was captured in a study of PD-L1 blockade in urothelial cancer. Study background: After treatment start, blood was analyzed at 3 weeks (second dose) and at 6 weeks.

Sequencing was performed with immunoSEQ multiplex PCR; in TCRdb, only in-frame clones are kept and a portion is missing. The data contain about 52,000 clones, over 65% of them seen just once; the ten biggest clones take up 1% to 1.5%. As to time point: pretreatment peripheral blood. CDR1 is SGHRS and CDR2 is YFSETQ in the germline V gene. CDR3 length equals 14 residues. V lost 6 bases to trimming and J lost 3 bases; unmatched junction nucleotides: 5. This TCR derives from a man aged 50 to 59 with urothelial cancer. Here the sequenced sample was PBMCs, taken around atezolizumab (anti-PD-L1) treatment. The gene calls are TRBV5-1 and TRBJ2-2; the match to TRBD2 covers 7 bases. The chain's CDR3 is CASTSGGDTGELFF. In DNA, the CDR3 is TGCGCCAGCACTAGCGGCGGGGACACCGGGGAGCTGTTTTTT.